This TCR beta chain was observed in a study of shared clonotypes between healthy human individuals. Across the study: Researchers drew samples from a couple of women and three men aged 18 to 49.

Repertoires were generated with immunoSEQ multiplex PCR, while TCRdb's copy carries only in-frame clones and drops some. The top ten hold approximately 1.5% of the sample, which has about 1 million clones, approximately 70% seen once. Deletions cut 5 bases from V and 1 base from J, with 5 bases between. CDR1 MNHEY and CDR2 SMNVEV come from the germline V gene (reference sequence). The CDR3 is made up of 13 amino acids. This clone was found a few times. The TCR originated in a man younger than 35 in good health. V gene TRBV27 combines with J gene TRBJ2-2; the D is unclear. Sequenced: memory CD4+ T cells sorted from blood. Subset meaning: CD45RA-negative fraction. DNA of the CDR3: TGTGCCAGCAGTGGGGTGAACACCGGGGAGCTGTTTTTT. It encodes CASSGVNTGELFF.